The rows below give T cell receptor beta chains drawn from one sample of a study of T cell responses to AZD1222 COVID-19 vaccine. Using immunoSEQ multiplex PCR, the repertoire was profiled, and TCRdb retains in-frame clones only, with some absent. The table includes approximately 150,000 clones, approximately 86% detected once. The specimen was peripheral blood, collected 28 days after the second dose of the MenACWY control vaccine. The source of these receptors is an adult who received the MenACWY meningococcal vaccine as a control. CDR3s include the opening cysteine and the closing phenylalanine or tryptophan. Fields, in order: D gene, clone size, J gene, V gene, CDR3 protein, CDR3 DNA. The D gene is left open where the match is weak. Clone size is stated in some rows and not others, as once, few, many or a class when expanded.

D: .; size: .; J: TRBJ1-5; V: TRBV24-1; CDR3: CATSGGEGGQNQPQHF; DNA: TGTGCCACCAGTGGGGGGGAAGGAGGACAGAATCAGCCCCAGCATTTT
D: TRBD1; size: .; J: TRBJ1-2; V: TRBV2; CDR3: CASSDNRGPYGYTF; DNA: TGTGCCAGCAGTGATAACAGGGGGCCATATGGCTACACCTTC
D: .; size: once; J: TRBJ2-3; V: TRBV7-8; CDR3: CASSLAGTPDTQYF; DNA: TGTGCCAGCAGCTTAGCCGGGACACCAGATACGCAGTATTTT
D: TRBD1; size: .; J: TRBJ1-5; V: TRBV18; CDR3: CASSERQGSYQPQHF; DNA: TGTGCCAGCTCGGAGCGACAGGGAAGCTATCAGCCCCAGCATTTT
D: TRBD1; size: .; J: TRBJ2-1; V: TRBV7-8; CDR3: CASRFGTGGGNYNEQFF; DNA: TGTGCCAGCAGATTCGGGACAGGGGGCGGAAACTACAATGAGCAGTTCTTC
D: TRBD1; size: .; J: TRBJ1-6; V: TRBV7-2; CDR3: CASSKGQGWGSPLHF; DNA: TGTGCCAGCAGCAAGGGACAGGGTTGGGGTTCACCCCTCCACTTT
D: TRBD2; size: once; J: TRBJ2-7; V: TRBV28; CDR3: CASSPRDSGNYEQYF; DNA: TGTGCCAGCAGTCCCCGTGATAGCGGGAATTACGAGCAGTACTTC
D: TRBD1; size: .; J: TRBJ1-2; V: TRBV5-1; CDR3: CASSIGQGVGGYTF; DNA: TGCGCCAGCAGCATCGGACAGGGGGTTGGTGGCTACACCTTC
D: TRBD1; size: .; J: TRBJ2-1; V: TRBV12-5; CDR3: CASGLGDRDHEQFF; DNA: TGTGCTAGTGGTTTGGGAGACAGGGACCATGAGCAGTTCTTC
D: TRBD2; size: .; J: TRBJ2-1; V: TRBV3-1/TRBV3-2; CDR3: CASSSRVAGGINEQFF; DNA: TGTGCCAGCAGTTCCAGGGTAGCGGGGGGTATTAATGAGCAGTTCTTC
D: .; size: .; J: TRBJ2-5; V: TRBV7-2; CDR3: CASSLVAGAIQTQYF; DNA: TGTGCCAGCAGCTTAGTGGCGGGGGCGATCCAGACCCAGTACTTC
D: .; size: once; J: TRBJ2-7; V: TRBV27; CDR3: CASSFYDGPSYEQYF; DNA: TGTGCCAGCAGTTTCTATGACGGACCCTCCTACGAGCAGTACTTC
D: .; size: .; J: TRBJ1-4; V: TRBV19; CDR3: CATTQGYLGEKLFF; DNA: TGTGCCACCACTCAGGGGTACTTAGGTGAAAAACTGTTTTTT
D: .; size: .; J: TRBJ2-7; V: TRBV11-2; CDR3: CASSLARGTYEQYF; DNA: TGTGCCAGCAGCTTAGCCAGGGGAACCTACGAGCAGTACTTC
D: .; size: once; J: TRBJ1-1; V: TRBV5-1; CDR3: CASSLLGSNTEAFF; DNA: TGCGCCAGCAGCTTGTTGGGCAGTAACACTGAAGCTTTCTTT
D: TRBD1; size: .; J: TRBJ2-1; V: TRBV5-1; CDR3: CASSLGQGDNNEQFF; DNA: TGCGCCAGCAGCTTGGGACAGGGGGACAACAATGAGCAGTTCTTC
D: .; size: .; J: TRBJ2-1; V: TRBV7-8; CDR3: CASSSRGSGDEQFF; DNA: TGTGCCAGCAGCTCCCGTGGTAGCGGCGATGAGCAGTTCTTC
D: .; size: .; J: TRBJ1-1; V: TRBV5-1; CDR3: CASSLDKMNTEAFF; DNA: TGCGCCAGCAGCTTGGACAAAATGAACACTGAAGCTTTCTTT
D: TRBD1; size: .; J: TRBJ1-1; V: TRBV5-1; CDR3: CASSLNRGVGTEAFF; DNA: TGCGCCAGCAGCTTAAACAGGGGAGTGGGCACTGAAGCTTTCTTT
D: .; size: once; J: TRBJ1-5; V: TRBV19; CDR3: CASSSTGPFGNQPQHF; DNA: TGTGCCAGTAGTTCCACAGGGCCTTTCGGCAATCAGCCCCAGCATTTT
D: TRBD2; size: .; J: TRBJ2-2; V: TRBV5-6; CDR3: CASSPLAGTYNTGELFF; DNA: TGTGCCAGCAGCCCACTAGCGGGAACTTATAACACCGGGGAGCTGTTTTTT
D: TRBD1; size: .; J: TRBJ2-1; V: TRBV11-3; CDR3: CASSLEGTEIYNEQFF; DNA: TGTGCCAGCAGCTTAGAGGGGACAGAAATCTACAATGAGCAGTTCTTC
D: TRBD1; size: .; J: TRBJ1-5; V: TRBV24-1; CDR3: CATSGQGDQPQHF; DNA: TGTGCCACCAGTGGACAGGGAGATCAGCCCCAGCATTTT
D: TRBD1; size: .; J: TRBJ1-1; V: TRBV18; CDR3: CASSRTGDLNTEAFF; DNA: TGTGCCAGCTCAAGGACAGGGGATCTGAACACTGAAGCTTTCTTT
D: .; size: .; J: TRBJ1-4; V: TRBV7-9; CDR3: CASSPGRGASTNEKLFF; DNA: TGTGCCAGCAGTCCAGGGCGAGGGGCGTCAACTAATGAAAAACTGTTTTTT
D: TRBD1; size: .; J: TRBJ2-7; V: TRBV13; CDR3: CASSSYRDSSYEQYF; DNA: TGTGCCAGCAGCTCGTACCGGGACAGCTCCTACGAGCAGTACTTC
D: .; size: .; J: TRBJ1-4; V: TRBV5-6; CDR3: CASSLMDNREKLFF; DNA: TGTGCCAGCAGCTTGATGGACAATCGGGAAAAACTGTTTTTT
D: .; size: .; J: TRBJ1-4; V: TRBV4-2; CDR3: CASSSNYGATNEKLFF; DNA: TGTGCCAGCAGCTCTAACTACGGTGCAACTAATGAAAAACTGTTTTTT
D: .; size: .; J: TRBJ2-1; V: TRBV18; CDR3: CASSQTNSGHNEQFF; DNA: TGTGCCAGCTCCCAAACGAATAGCGGCCACAATGAGCAGTTCTTC
D: .; size: .; J: TRBJ2-5; V: TRBV6-5; CDR3: CASSYSGTQETQYF; DNA: TGTGCCAGCAGTTACTCGGGGACCCAAGAGACCCAGTACTTC
D: .; size: .; J: TRBJ1-4; V: TRBV25-1; CDR3: CASSVSGSAGLFF; DNA: TGTGCCAGCAGTGTTAGTGGATCTGCGGGTCTGTTTTTT
D: .; size: .; J: TRBJ1-3; V: TRBV9; CDR3: CASSVGGGNTIYF; DNA: TGTGCCAGCAGCGTAGGTGGGGGAAACACCATATATTTT
D: .; size: .; J: TRBJ2-1; V: TRBV11-2; CDR3: CASSLGREQFF; DNA: TGTGCCAGCAGCTTAGGCAGGGAGCAGTTCTTC
D: TRBD1; size: .; J: TRBJ1-5; V: TRBV28; CDR3: CASRSGGDGNQPQHF; DNA: TGTGCCAGCAGATCAGGGGGCGATGGCAATCAGCCCCAGCATTTT
D: .; size: .; J: TRBJ1-4; V: TRBV5-4; CDR3: CASSNHRSGANEKLFF; DNA: TGTGCCAGCAGCAACCATAGGTCAGGAGCTAATGAAAAACTGTTTTTT
D: .; size: once; J: TRBJ1-1; V: TRBV5-1; CDR3: CASSLGVADGNTEAFF; DNA: TGCGCCAGCAGCTTGGGGGTAGCGGACGGGAACACTGAAGCTTTCTTT
D: TRBD1; size: .; J: TRBJ1-2; V: TRBV24-1; CDR3: CATSDTDRSYGYTF; DNA: TGTGCCACCAGTGACACGGACAGGAGCTATGGCTACACCTTC
D: .; size: few; J: TRBJ2-7; V: TRBV29-1; CDR3: CSVAQGSFDEQYF; DNA: TGCAGCGTCGCTCAAGGGAGTTTCGACGAGCAGTACTTC
D: TRBD2; size: .; J: TRBJ2-5; V: TRBV28; CDR3: CASSQGLAGALRGETQYF; DNA: TGTGCCAGCAGCCAGGGGTTAGCGGGAGCCCTTAGAGGGGAGACCCAGTACTTC
D: .; size: .; J: TRBJ1-3; V: TRBV5-5; CDR3: CASSFGSVRSGNTIYF; DNA: TGTGCCAGCAGCTTTGGATCAGTACGCTCTGGAAACACCATATATTTT
D: TRBD2; size: .; J: TRBJ2-1; V: TRBV28; CDR3: CASSAVGGSRDNEQFF; DNA: TGTGCCAGCAGTGCGGTAGGCGGGAGTAGGGACAATGAGCAGTTCTTC
D: .; size: .; J: TRBJ2-7; V: TRBV27; CDR3: CASSLSTPPGEQYF; DNA: TGTGCCAGCAGTTTATCGACCCCCCCTGGGGAGCAGTACTTC
D: .; size: .; J: TRBJ1-1; V: TRBV5-6; CDR3: CASSRRVSWGSTEAFF; DNA: TGTGCCAGCAGCAGAAGAGTCTCCTGGGGTTCCACTGAAGCTTTCTTT
D: .; size: .; J: TRBJ2-7; V: TRBV7-3; CDR3: CASSLISGGEQYF; DNA: TGTGCCAGCAGCTTAATTTCCGGGGGCGAGCAGTACTTC
D: .; size: once; J: TRBJ1-5; V: TRBV12-3/TRBV12-4; CDR3: CASSLQGDQPQHF; DNA: TGTGCCAGCAGTTTACAGGGAGATCAGCCCCAGCATTTT